Listed here are 14 T cell receptor beta chains from one sample, sequenced in a study of graft-versus-host responses after intestinal transplantation. Libraries were prepared by immunoSEQ multiplex PCR; TCRdb keeps only in-frame clonotypes and omits some of them. The table includes 35,000 to 45,000 clones, roughly 91% detected once. The material was PBMCs, obtained around 270 days after transplant. The receptors were gathered from a human patient who received an intestinal transplant, so some T cells may come from the graft donor.

This chain uses TRBV5-1 with TRBJ1-2, with D unclear. V was trimmed by 3 bases and J by 3 bases, leaving 12 bases between them. This CDR3 has 14 amino acids. Germline-derived CDR1 and CDR2 are SGHRS and YFSETQ. CDR3 nucleotides: TGCGCCAGCAGCTCCGGGGATCTGGACTATGGCTACACCTTC. Translating it yields CASSSGDLDYGYTF.

This chain connects TRBV19 to TRBJ1-5; D unresolved. Germline assignment: CDR1 LNHDA and CDR2 SQIVND (reference sequence). Trimming removed 6 bases at V and 3 bases at J, with 12 bases between. The CDR3 covers 14 residues. The CDR3 DNA reads TGTGCCAGTAGGTTGGCAGTTACCAATCAGCCCCAGCATTTT. This codes for CASRLAVTNQPQHF.

V gene TRBV6-5 combines with J gene TRBJ2-3; D is unclear. V was pared by 0 bases and J by 4 bases, with 8 bases between. Per the germline V gene, CDR1 is MNHEY and CDR2 is SVGAGI. CDR3 size: 14 residues. CDR3 region: CASSYSPTADTQYF. As DNA, the CDR3 is TGTGCCAGCAGTTACTCGCCTACGGCAGATACGCAGTATTTT.

This chain connects TRBV5-5 to TRBJ1-6; D gene ambiguous. Deletions cut 2 bases from V and 0 bases from J, with 15 bases between. CDR3 size: 18 residues. CDR1 is SGHKS and CDR2 is YYEKEE in the germline V gene (reference sequence). Here the CDR3 reads CASSFDQSQSSYNSPLHF. CDR3 DNA sequence: TGTGCCAGCAGCTTTGACCAGTCCCAAAGCTCCTATAATTCACCCCTCCACTTT. The full variable domain, rest sourced from reference TRBV5-5 and TRBJ1-6, is DAGVTQSPTHLIKTRGQQVTLRCSPISGHKSVSWYQQVLGQGPQFIFQYYEKEERGRGNFPDRFSARQFPNYSSELNVNALLLGDSALYLCASSFDQSQSSYNSPLHFGNGTRLTVT.

CDR3 sequence reads: CASSDGTGGADTQYF. CDR3 nucleotide sequence: TGTGCCAGCAGTGACGGGACAGGGGGCGCAGATACGCAGTATTTT. The V gene is TRBV6-4, the J gene TRBJ2-3; 12 nucleotides align to TRBD1. Per germline, CDR1 MRHNA and CDR2 SNTAGT. V was clipped by 2 bases and J by 4 bases; unmatched bases: 1. The CDR3 has 15 residues.

This clone was observed once. This sequence joins TRBV4-1 and TRBJ1-2; 9 bases agree with TRBD1. The germline gives CDR1 MGHRA, CDR2 YSYEKL. Unmatched junction bases numbered 8, after V lost 4 bases and J lost 8 bases. This CDR3 contains 14 residues. CDR3 region: CASSLTGQGNGYTF. The DNA for the CDR3 is TGCGCCAGCAGCCTGACGGGACAGGGTAACGGCTACACCTTC.

The chain carries TRBV30 and TRBJ1-3, with D maybe TRBD1 (5 bases). V lost 0 bases, J lost 2 bases, and 11 bases lay in between. The CDR3 totals 15 residues. CDR1 is GTSNPN and CDR2 is SVGIG in the germline V gene (reference sequence). CDR3 protein: CAWSVGTLTGNTIYF. The CDR3 region has the DNA TGTGCCTGGAGTGTTGGGACTTTAACTGGAAACACCATATATTTT.

J is TRBJ2-5 and V is TRBV28, with D possibly being TRBD1 or TRBD2 (5 bases each). Per germline, CDR1 MDHEN and CDR2 SYDVKM. V was cut by 4 bases and J by 5 bases, with 20 bases left in between. This CDR3 comprises 16 residues. CDR3 amino acids: CASSSQRTHRRETQYF. CDR3 nucleotide sequence: TGTGCCAGCAGTTCCCAACGGACCCACAGGAGGGAGACCCAGTACTTC. Drawing the rest from reference TRBV28 and TRBJ2-5, the complete variable domain is DVKVTQSSRYLVKRTGEKVFLECVQDMDHENMFWYRQDPGLGLRLIYFSYDVKMKEKGDIPEGYSVSREKKERFSLILESASTNQTSMYLCASSSQRTHRRETQYFGPGTRLLVL.

The chain uses TRBV27 and TRBJ1-4; D perhaps matches TRBD1 (5 bases). CDR3 length: 14 amino acids. Germline values: CDR1 MNHEY, CDR2 SMNVEV (reference sequence). Between the trimmed V and J ends, which lost 7 bases and 4 bases, there was a span of 13 bases. The CDR3 is CASTTRDFNEKLFF. The CDR3 DNA sequence: TGTGCCAGCACTACGCGGGACTTTAATGAAAAACTGTTTTTT. Combining the CDR3 with reference TRBV27 and TRBJ1-4 gives the whole variable domain EAQVTQNPRYLITVTGKKLTVTCSQNMNHEYMSWYRQDPGLGLRQIYYSMNVEVTDKGDVPEGYKVSRKEKRNFPLILESPSPNQTSLYFCASTTRDFNEKLFFGSGTQLSVL.

V usage is TRBV25-1 and J usage is TRBJ1-1, with 7 positions matching TRBD1. V lost 5 bases to trimming and J lost 5 bases; unmatched junction nucleotides: 8. The CDR3 has 14 residues. Germline CDR1 is MGHDK and CDR2 is SYGVNS. The CDR3, as DNA: TGTGCCAGCAGTTTGTCGGGACAGTGGACTGAAGCTTTCTTT. Its protein is CASSLSGQWTEAFF.

J is TRBJ2-7 and V is TRBV7-9; D is unresolved. The germline gives CDR1 SEHNR, CDR2 FQNEAQ (reference sequence). This CDR3 has 11 amino acids. V dropped 4 bases and J dropped 5 bases, with 6 bases sitting between them. CDR3: CASSSDNEQYF. The CDR3 DNA is TGTGCCAGCAGCTCCGACAACGAGCAGTACTTC.

This chain links TRBV9 with TRBJ2-2; TRBD1 aligns across 7 bases. Germline lookup yields CDR1 SGDLS and CDR2 YYNGEE. The length of the CDR3 is 16 residues. The junction had 6 bases not matched to a gene; V was cut back by 2 bases and J by 2 bases. The CDR3 region is CASSVFGTANTGELFF. As DNA, the CDR3 is TGTGCCAGCAGCGTGTTCGGGACAGCCAACACCGGGGAGCTGTTTTTT.

V and J are TRBV5-1 and TRBJ1-5; no firm D call. The germline V gene has CDR1 SGHRS and CDR2 YFSETQ. The CDR3 sequence is 14 residues long. The germline V and J ends were trimmed by 0 bases and 4 bases, with 8 bases remaining between them. CDR3 loop: CASSLDAGNQPQHF. Here the CDR3 DNA reads TGCGCCAGCAGCTTGGACGCGGGGAATCAGCCCCAGCATTTT. The full variable domain, in which reference TRBV5-1 and TRBJ1-5 provide the parts outside the CDR3, is KAGVTQTPRYLIKTRGQQVTLSCSPISGHRSVSWYQQTPGQGLQFLFEYFSETQRNKGNFPGRFSGRQFSNSRSEMNVSTLELGDSALYLCASSLDAGNQPQHFGDGTRLSIL.

The chain carries TRBV5-1 and TRBJ1-1; D call uncertain. CDR3 length: 15 amino acids. V gave up 2 bases and J gave up 2 bases, with 13 bases separating them. Germline V gives CDR1 SGHRS, CDR2 YFSETQ. The CDR3 bases are TGCGCCAGCAGCTTAATGACGACGGACAACACTGAAGCTTTCTTT. This gives the protein CASSLMTTDNTEAFF.